These 27 T cell receptor beta chains came from one sample sequenced in a study of beta chain features in type 1 diabetes. Every isolated RNA sample was fully reverse transcribed, so sequencing captured expressed TCRB transcripts. Profiling relied on immunoSEQ multiplex PCR, and the TCRdb table lists in-frame clones only, not all of them. Of around 400,000 clones in the sample, less than 15% were seen once. Material: naive CD4+ T cells from blood. These receptors were collected from a woman younger than 30 in good health.

This clone was observed a handful of times. The rearrangement joins TRBV28 to TRBJ1-5; 8 bases are shared with TRBD1. This CDR3 is 16 amino acids long. The J segment lost 3 bases and the V segment lost 5 bases, leaving 9 bases of the junction unmatched. Germline V gene lookup returns CDR1 MDHEN and CDR2 SYDVKM. The DNA of the CDR3 is TGTGCCAGCAGTCTACAGGGACAGGTTCACAATCAGCCCCAGCATTTT. It codes for CASSLQGQVHNQPQHF.

The genes are TRBV5-1 and TRBJ1-2; D gene uncertain. Trimming pared 3 bases from V and 7 bases from J, leaving 13 bases between. The V gene's germline CDR1 is SGHRS and CDR2 YFSETQ. This CDR3 region has 13 residues. Here the CDR3 reads CASSSWVRSGYTF. Here the CDR3 DNA reads TGCGCCAGCAGCTCGTGGGTTAGGAGTGGCTACACCTTC.

CDR3 nucleotides: TGTGCCAGCAGCCAAGCAAGGGGCTTCACCCAGGAGCAGTTCTTC. It translates to CASSQARGFTQEQFF. This rearrangement joins TRBV14 to TRBJ2-1; possible D gene TRBD1, 5 bases. CDR3 length: 15 amino acids. Trimming removed 1 base from V and 10 bases from J, with 17 bases in between. The germline V gene has CDR1 SGHDN and CDR2 FVKESK.

A few counts support this clone. The chain is built from TRBV6-5 and TRBJ2-1; tentative D call: TRBD2 (5 bases). The V gene's germline CDR1 is MNHEY and CDR2 SVGAGI. Between the trimmed V and J ends, which lost 7 bases and 4 bases, there was a span of 8 bases. This CDR3 is 12 amino acids long. The CDR3 sequence: CASTTGYNEQFF. The CDR3 DNA reads TGTGCCAGCACCACGGGGTACAATGAGCAGTTCTTC.

This chain links TRBV4-3 with TRBJ1-1; D is undetermined. Germline-derived CDR1 and CDR2 are LGHNA and YSLEER. The CDR3 runs to 15 residues. V gave up 0 bases and J gave up 1 base, with 9 bases separating them. The CDR3 is CASSQDVVGNTEAFF. CDR3 coding DNA: TGCGCCAGCAGCCAAGATGTGGTCGGGAACACTGAAGCTTTCTTT.

The chain employs TRBV30 and TRBJ1-4, with 9 bases matching TRBD1. This CDR3 region has 14 residues. Germline-derived CDR1 and CDR2 are GTSNPN and SVGIG (reference sequence). Trimming at V came to 4 bases and at J to 4 bases, leaving 4 bases not matched to a gene. DNA for the CDR3: TGTGCCTGGAACAGGGGGCATGGTAATGAAAAACTGTTTTTT. Translating gives CAWNRGHGNEKLFF.

This clone has only a few counts. The chain couples TRBV18 to TRBJ2-2; 7 bases align to TRBD1. There are 16 residues in the CDR3. Losses at the gene ends were 3 bases for V and 5 bases for J; bases not matched to a gene: 9. Germline V CDR1 and CDR2: KGHSH, LQKENI. The CDR3 DNA reads as TGTGCCAGCTCACCGGTGACAGGGAGTAGTACCGGGGAGCTGTTTTTT. It is translated as CASSPVTGSSTGELFF.

The J gene is TRBJ2-5, the V gene TRBV5-1; 8 bases match TRBD1. The germline V gene encodes CDR1 SGHRS and CDR2 YFSETQ. V was clipped by 0 bases and J by 9 bases; unmatched bases: 10. The CDR3 sequence is 15 residues long. CDR3 DNA sequence: TGCGCCAGCAGCTTGGCCTTACAGGGGGTCGGGGCCCAGTACTTC. The encoded protein is CASSLALQGVGAQYF.

This clone has just a few counts. The chain employs TRBV19 and TRBJ1-2; 7 bases are shared with TRBD1. The length of the CDR3 is 14 residues. V trimming: 6 bases; J trimming: 5 bases; junction bases outside the gene matches: 9. Looked up from germline, CDR1 is LNHDA and CDR2 is SQIVND (reference sequence). The CDR3 bases are TGTGCCAGTAGGGGCACAGGGGAACGTTATGGCTACACCTTC. It is translated as CASRGTGERYGYTF. Full variable domain (remainder filled in from reference TRBV19 and TRBJ1-2): DGGITQSPKYLFRKEGQNVTLSCEQNLNHDAMYWYRQDPGQGLRLIYYSQIVNDFQKGDIAEGYSVSREKKESFPLTVTSAQKNPTAFYLCASRGTGERYGYTFGSGTRLTVV.

The chain employs TRBV9 and TRBJ2-1, with 10 positions matching TRBD2. Germline CDR1 reads SGDLS; CDR2 reads YYNGEE. The CDR3 is made up of 13 amino acids. J lost 7 bases, V lost 2 bases, and 0 bases had no gene match. The CDR3 is CASSVSGRNEQFF. CDR3 nucleotides: TGTGCCAGCAGCGTTAGCGGGAGGAATGAGCAGTTCTTC.

This clone appeared a few times. The chain employs TRBV2 and TRBJ2-3; maybe TRBD2 (6 bases). The CDR3 contains 13 residues. CDR1 is SNHLY, CDR2 FYNNEI, per germline. V was cut by 4 bases and J by 2 bases, with 7 bases left in between. The CDR3 sequence: CASSGDFTDTQYF. As DNA, the CDR3 is TGTGCCAGCAGTGGGGACTTCACAGATACGCAGTATTTT.

V and J are TRBV10-3 and TRBJ2-2; 8 bases align to TRBD1. The CDR3 totals 16 residues. Germline CDR1 reads ENHRY; CDR2 reads SYGVKD. V trimming: 7 bases; J trimming: 3 bases; junction bases outside the gene matches: 10. The CDR3 nucleotides read TGTGCCATCAACGGACAGGGATCATCCGACACCGGGGAGCTGTTTTTT. Translated, it gives CAINGQGSSDTGELFF.

The V and J genes are TRBV18 and TRBJ1-1; D might be TRBD1 (6 bases). Per germline, CDR1 KGHSH and CDR2 LQKENI. V was clipped by 0 bases and J by 0 bases, with 8 bases between them. CDR3 length equals 15 residues. The CDR3 DNA reads TGTGCCAGCTCACCACCCGGGACAATGAACACTGAAGCTTTCTTT. Translated: CASSPPGTMNTEAFF.

This clone was seen more than once but under ten times. The genes are TRBV7-8 and TRBJ2-7; 8 bases are a match to TRBD2. There are 15 residues in the CDR3. CDR1 and CDR2 from the germline V gene are SGHVS and FQNEAQ. J lost 5 bases, V lost 5 bases, and 11 bases had no gene match. This chain's CDR3 is CASSPTGGARDEQYF. The CDR3 DNA reads TGTGCCAGCAGCCCGACGGGGGGGGCAAGGGACGAGCAGTACTTC.

This chain uses TRBV5-1 with TRBJ2-1, with 8 bases fitting TRBD2. The CDR3 loop spans 15 amino acids. Looked up from germline, CDR1 is SGHRS and CDR2 is YFSETQ. V dropped 4 bases and J dropped 6; count of bases not matched to a gene: 9. The CDR3 reads CASSTRTSQGNEQFF. The CDR3 nucleotides read TGCGCCAGCAGCACCCGGACTAGCCAAGGCAATGAGCAGTTCTTC.

A few counts support this clone. The CDR3 DNA is TGTGCCAGCAGGACAGGGCCCTACGAGCAGTACTTC. It translates to CASRTGPYEQYF. The gene calls are TRBV6-5 and TRBJ2-7; 7 positions agree with TRBD1. Germline loops: CDR1 MNHEY, CDR2 SVGAGI. This CDR3 is 12 amino acids long. V shed 6 bases, J shed 2 bases, and the junction held 1 base outside the gene matches.

V is TRBV5-1 and J is TRBJ2-7; possibly TRBD1 for D (6 bases). V was cut by 4 bases and J by 6 bases, with 17 bases left in between. CDR1 is SGHRS and CDR2 is YFSETQ in the germline V gene. The CDR3 contains 14 residues. CDR3 DNA: TGCGCCAGCAGCCGGGAAGGTCAGGGGATCGAGCAGTACTTC. Translated: CASSREGQGIEQYF.

The sample holds a few counts of this clone. The rearrangement joins TRBV9 to TRBJ1-5; 12 nucleotides agree with TRBD1. V dropped 0 bases and J dropped 12; count of bases not matched to a gene: 7. This CDR3 comprises 15 residues. In germline, CDR1 is SGDLS, CDR2 YYNGEE. The CDR3 loop is CASSVGLGTGGLQHF. The CDR3 bases are TGTGCCAGCAGCGTAGGACTCGGGACAGGGGGCCTCCAGCATTTT. Complete variable domain (other parts from reference TRBV9 and TRBJ1-5): DSGVTQTPKHLITATGQRVTLRCSPRSGDLSVYWYQQSLDQGLQFLIQYYNGEERAKGNILERFSAQQFPDLHSELNLSSLELGDSALYFCASSVGLGTGGLQHFGDGTRLSIL.

This clone was recorded a few times. V is TRBV19 and J is TRBJ2-1, with TRBD2 matching over 9 bases. The CDR3 consists of 15 residues. V lost 5 bases to trimming and J lost 8 bases; unmatched junction nucleotides: 10. The germline gives CDR1 LNHDA, CDR2 SQIVND (reference sequence). CDR3 amino acids: CASSSLAGEFYEQFF. For the CDR3, the DNA is TGTGCCAGTAGTTCATTAGCGGGAGAGTTCTATGAGCAGTTCTTC.

Only a few counts were recorded for this clone. The chain has TRBV14 and TRBJ2-1; 13 bases align to TRBD2. This CDR3 comprises 15 residues. CDR1 SGHDN and CDR2 FVKESK come from the germline V gene. Losses at the gene ends were 4 bases for V and 9 bases for J; bases not matched to a gene: 6. The CDR3 bases are TGTGCCAGCAGCCGAGGACTAGCGGGAGTAAGTGAGCAGTTCTTC. Translating it yields CASSRGLAGVSEQFF.

The chain carries TRBV7-9 and TRBJ2-2; TRBD1 is a possible D gene (5 bases). Germline assignment: CDR1 SEHNR and CDR2 FQNEAQ (reference sequence). The V end was cut by 0 bases, the J end by 7 bases, with 9 bases between. The CDR3 has 14 residues. CDR3 sequence reads: CASSLAGADGELFF. The CDR3 DNA reads as TGTGCCAGCAGCTTAGCAGGGGCCGACGGGGAGCTGTTTTTT.

The sample holds a few counts of this clone. The chain links TRBV29-1 to TRBJ2-4, with D possibly being TRBD1 (7 bases). V dropped 6 bases and J dropped 1 base, with 16 bases sitting between them. The CDR3 spans 15 residues. Germline-derived CDR1 and CDR2 are SQVTM and ANQGSEA. CDR3 sequence (DNA): TGCAGCGTGAACCAGGGGGGTTCTGCCAAAAACATTCAGTACTTC. This codes for CSVNQGGSAKNIQYF.

This chain connects TRBV6-6 to TRBJ2-3; D is perhaps TRBD2 (5 bases). Germline CDR1 MNHNY, CDR2 SVGAGI (reference sequence). V was shortened by 5 bases and J by 4 bases, with 16 bases between the two germline ends. The CDR3 is 15 residues long. The CDR3 DNA reads as TGTGCCAGCAGTCCCTTGGGGAGTGGCGCAGATACGCAGTATTTT. This sequence encodes CASSPLGSGADTQYF.

There are a few counts of this clone. The rearrangement uses TRBV5-4 and TRBJ2-2, with D possibly being TRBD1 (5 bases). From germline, CDR1 is SGHNT and CDR2 YYREEE (reference sequence). Deletions cut 0 bases from V and 0 bases from J, with 6 bases between. The CDR3 runs 15 residues. CDR3 region: CASSLGQPNTGELFF. The CDR3 DNA reads as TGTGCCAGCAGCTTGGGACAGCCGAACACCGGGGAGCTGTTTTTT.

This clone was seen only a few times. The chain combines TRBV7-6 with TRBJ2-5; D gene unclear. The CDR3 spans 13 residues. Germline V gene data show CDR1 as SGHVS and CDR2 as FNYEAQ. The V gene lost 2 bases and the J gene lost 1 base, with 5 bases spanning the gap. The CDR3 DNA reads TGTGCCAGCAGCTTATCCGGCCAAGAGACCCAGTACTTC. Translated, it gives CASSLSGQETQYF.

This clone was found a few times. The chain carries TRBV28 and TRBJ2-1; D may be TRBD2 (5 bases). Germline V gene data show CDR1 as MDHEN and CDR2 as SYDVKM. CDR3 size: 16 residues. The V gene lost 10 bases and the J gene lost 5 bases, with 24 bases spanning the gap. The CDR3 reads CAIFSPRTGLDNEQFF. The DNA of the CDR3 is TGTGCCATCTTCTCCCCGCGGACTGGTCTAGACAATGAGCAGTTCTTC.

This chain connects TRBV7-2 to TRBJ1-4; no definite D call. Germline lookup yields CDR1 SGHTA and CDR2 FQGNSA. The CDR3 runs 15 residues. Deletions cut 5 bases from V and 0 bases from J, with 10 bases between. In nucleotides, the CDR3 is TGTGCCAGCAGCCAAAACAGAGCAACTAATGAAAAACTGTTTTTT. Its translation is CASSQNRATNEKLFF. Full variable domain (outside the CDR3, taken from reference TRBV7-2 and TRBJ1-4): GAGVSQSPSNKVTEKGKDVELRCDPISGHTALYWYRQSLGQGLEFLIYFQGNSAPDKSGLPSDRFSAERTGGSVSTLTIQRTQQEDSAVYLCASSQNRATNEKLFFGSGTQLSVL.